This T cell receptor beta chain was sequenced during a study of regulatory T cells in long-lasting Graves disease. The sample holds many counts of this clonotype. Its cognate antigen is unknown. Germline V gene data show CDR1 as GTSNPN and CDR2 as SVGIG (reference sequence). Trimming removed 0 bases from V and 3 bases from J, with 6 bases in between. The CDR3 loop spans 13 amino acids. Overall study results and limits: Those with persistent disease had in common more public clonotypes (fewer than 3,000) than new patients (more than 900).

Stated time point: newly diagnosed GD, antithyroid drugs for less than 3 months. Researchers made the TCR library from RNA that was extracted from PBMCs. iRepertoire HTBI primers and Arm-PCR of CDR3 regions built TCR beta libraries. From the multiplex PCR reads, TCRdb called clonotypes with MiXCR, one entry per CDR3 protein. The repertoire holds some 250,000 distinct CDR3 sequences, with 18% as singletons. The source was peripheral blood mononuclear cells (PBMCs), collected at new diagnosis, from a patient treated with antithyroid drugs. V usage is TRBV30 and J usage is TRBJ1-5, with unresolved D. The TCR comes from a female donor with Graves disease. The CDR3 loop is CAWSVDDNQPQHF. The CDR3 coding sequence is TGTGCCTGGAGTGTGGACGACAATCAGCCCCAGCATTTT.